This T cell receptor beta chain was identified in a study of identical twins. Study outcomes and limitations: Model-predicted out-of-frame TCR alpha sharing fell below observed values in monozygotic twins. Among out-of-frame alpha sequences shared by twins, low generation probability occurred in excess.

Germline CDR1 reads SQVTM; CDR2 reads ANQGSEA. This CDR3 is built from 13 residues. Deletions cut 1 base from V and 2 bases from J, with 7 bases between. One entry per CDR3 protein, called by TCRdb with MiXCR from the 5' RACE reads. The sample holds nearly 650,000 distinct CDR3 sequences, just over 7% seen once. At least ten counts were recorded for this clonotype. Its specificity is unknown. These records were also assigned to another study, of yellow fever vaccine responses in identical twins.

This TCR came from a woman under 30 in good health. Sequencing was performed on PBMCs. The chain uses TRBV29-1 and TRBJ2-3; no clear D gene. The CDR3 coding sequence is TGCAGCGTTGAAGTTTTCTTCACAGATACGCAGTATTTT. This encodes CSVEVFFTDTQYF.